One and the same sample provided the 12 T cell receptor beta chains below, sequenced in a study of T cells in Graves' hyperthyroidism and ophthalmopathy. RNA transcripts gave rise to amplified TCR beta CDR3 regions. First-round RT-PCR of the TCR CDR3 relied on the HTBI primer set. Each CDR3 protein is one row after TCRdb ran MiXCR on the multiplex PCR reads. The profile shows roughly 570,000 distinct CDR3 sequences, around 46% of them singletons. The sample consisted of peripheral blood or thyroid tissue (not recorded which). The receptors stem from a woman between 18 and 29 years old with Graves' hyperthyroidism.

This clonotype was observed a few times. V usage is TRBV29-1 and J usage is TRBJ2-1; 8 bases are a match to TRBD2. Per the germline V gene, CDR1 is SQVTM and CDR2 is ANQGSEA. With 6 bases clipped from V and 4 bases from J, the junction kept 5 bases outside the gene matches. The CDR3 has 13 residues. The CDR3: CSVTERGYNEQFF. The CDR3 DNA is TGCAGCGTGACCGAGCGGGGGTACAATGAGCAGTTCTTC.

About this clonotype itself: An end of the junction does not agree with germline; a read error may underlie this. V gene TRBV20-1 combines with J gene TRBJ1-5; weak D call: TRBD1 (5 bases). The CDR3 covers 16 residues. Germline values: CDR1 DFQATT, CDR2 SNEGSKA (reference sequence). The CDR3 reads CSASGSGLYGNQPQHF. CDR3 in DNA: TGCAGTGCTAGTGGCTCGGGGCTTTATGGCAATCAGCCCCAACATTTT.

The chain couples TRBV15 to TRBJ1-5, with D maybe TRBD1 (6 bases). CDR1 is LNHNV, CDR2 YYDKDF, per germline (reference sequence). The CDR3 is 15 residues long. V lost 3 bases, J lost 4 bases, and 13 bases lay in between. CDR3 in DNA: TGTGCCACCAGCAGCCGGGGGACATCAAATCAGCCCCAGCATTTT. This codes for CATSSRGTSNQPQHF.

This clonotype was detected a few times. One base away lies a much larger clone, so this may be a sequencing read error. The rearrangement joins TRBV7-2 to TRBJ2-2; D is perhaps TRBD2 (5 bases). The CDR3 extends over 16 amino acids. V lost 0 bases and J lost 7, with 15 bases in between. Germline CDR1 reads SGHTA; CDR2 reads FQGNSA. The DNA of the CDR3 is TGTACCAGCAGCTTAGCTAACTCGGGAAGAGGCGGGGAGCTGTTTTTT. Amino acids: CTSSLANSGRGGELFF. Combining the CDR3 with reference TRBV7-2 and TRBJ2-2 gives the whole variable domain GAGVSQSPSNKVTEKGKDVELRCDPISGHTALYWYRQSLGQGLEFLIYFQGNSAPDKSGLPSDRFSAERTGGSVSTLTIQRTQQEDSAVYLCTSSLANSGRGGELFFGEGSRLTVL.

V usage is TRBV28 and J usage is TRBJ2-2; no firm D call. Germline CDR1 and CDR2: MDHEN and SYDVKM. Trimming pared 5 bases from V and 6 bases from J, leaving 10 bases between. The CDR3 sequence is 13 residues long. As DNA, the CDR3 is TGTGCCAGCAGTCGTGGGATCGCCGGGGAGCTGTTTTTT. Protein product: CASSRGIAGELFF.

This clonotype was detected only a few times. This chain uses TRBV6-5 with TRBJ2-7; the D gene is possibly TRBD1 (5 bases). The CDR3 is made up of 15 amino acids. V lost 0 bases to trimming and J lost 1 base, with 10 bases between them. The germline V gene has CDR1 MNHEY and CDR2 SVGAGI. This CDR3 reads CASSYSMAGSYEQYF. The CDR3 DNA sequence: TGTGCCAGCAGTTACTCGATGGCAGGGTCCTACGAGCAGTACTTC.

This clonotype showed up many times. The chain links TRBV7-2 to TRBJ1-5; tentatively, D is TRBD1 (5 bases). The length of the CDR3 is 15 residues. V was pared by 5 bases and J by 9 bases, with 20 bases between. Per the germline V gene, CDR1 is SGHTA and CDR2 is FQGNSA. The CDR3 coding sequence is TGTGCCAGCAGCGCCCTGAAGGACAACCCCCGGCCCCAGCATTTT. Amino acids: CASSALKDNPRPQHF.

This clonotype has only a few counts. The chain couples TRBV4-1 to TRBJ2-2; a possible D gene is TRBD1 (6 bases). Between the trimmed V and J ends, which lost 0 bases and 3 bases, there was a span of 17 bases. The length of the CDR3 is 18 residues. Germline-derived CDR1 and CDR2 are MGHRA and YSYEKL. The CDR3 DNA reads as TGCGCCAGCAGCCAAGAAATCATGGGACAACCTTACACCGGGGAGCTGTTTTTT. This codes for CASSQEIMGQPYTGELFF.

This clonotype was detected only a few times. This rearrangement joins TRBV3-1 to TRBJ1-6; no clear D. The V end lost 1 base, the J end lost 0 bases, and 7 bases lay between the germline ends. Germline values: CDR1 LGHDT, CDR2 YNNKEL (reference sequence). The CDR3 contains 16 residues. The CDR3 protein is CASSQVGISYNSPLHF. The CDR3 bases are TGTGCCAGCAGCCAAGTGGGGATCTCCTATAATTCACCCCTCCACTTT.

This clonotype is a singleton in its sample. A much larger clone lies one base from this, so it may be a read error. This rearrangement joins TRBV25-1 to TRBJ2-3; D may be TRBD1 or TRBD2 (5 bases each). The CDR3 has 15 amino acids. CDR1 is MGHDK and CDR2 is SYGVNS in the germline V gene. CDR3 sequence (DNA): TGTGCCAGCAGTGAATATCTGGGACGCACAGATAGGCAGTATTTT. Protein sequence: CASSEYLGRTDRQYF.

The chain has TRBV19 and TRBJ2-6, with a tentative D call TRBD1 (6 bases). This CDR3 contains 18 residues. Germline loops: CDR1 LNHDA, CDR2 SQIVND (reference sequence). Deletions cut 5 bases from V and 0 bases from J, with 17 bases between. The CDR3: CASSVRTVGYSGANVLTF. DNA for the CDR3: TGTGCCAGTAGTGTGCGGACAGTGGGTTACTCTGGGGCCAACGTCCTGACTTTC.

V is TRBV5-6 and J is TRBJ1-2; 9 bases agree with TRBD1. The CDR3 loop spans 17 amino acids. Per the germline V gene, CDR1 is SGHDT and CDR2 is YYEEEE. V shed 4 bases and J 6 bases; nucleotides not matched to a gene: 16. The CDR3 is CASSPTGQGPYEHGYTF. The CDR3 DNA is TGTGCCAGCAGCCCCACCGGACAGGGGCCCTACGAGCATGGCTACACCTTC.